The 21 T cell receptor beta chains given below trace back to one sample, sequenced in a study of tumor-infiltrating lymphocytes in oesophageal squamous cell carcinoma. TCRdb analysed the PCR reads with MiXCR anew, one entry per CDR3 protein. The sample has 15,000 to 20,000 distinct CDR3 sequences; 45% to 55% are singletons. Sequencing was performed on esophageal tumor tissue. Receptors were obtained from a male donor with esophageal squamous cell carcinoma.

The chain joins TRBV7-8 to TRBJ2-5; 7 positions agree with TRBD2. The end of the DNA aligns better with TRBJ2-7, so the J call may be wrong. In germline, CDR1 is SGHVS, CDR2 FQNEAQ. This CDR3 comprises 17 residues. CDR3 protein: CASSFRAGRGRSYEQYF. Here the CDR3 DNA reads TGTGCCAGCAGCTTTCGAGCGGGGCGGGGACGCTCCTACGAGCAGTACTTC.

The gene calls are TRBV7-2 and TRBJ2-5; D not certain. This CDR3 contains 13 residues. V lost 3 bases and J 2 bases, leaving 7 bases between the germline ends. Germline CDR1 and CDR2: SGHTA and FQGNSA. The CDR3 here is CASSFAVQETQYF. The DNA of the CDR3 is TGTGCCAGCAGCTTCGCGGTACAAGAGACCCAGTACTTC.

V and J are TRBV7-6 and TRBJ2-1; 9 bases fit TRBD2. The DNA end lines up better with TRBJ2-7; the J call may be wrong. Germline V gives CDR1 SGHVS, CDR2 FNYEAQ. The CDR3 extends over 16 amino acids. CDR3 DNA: TGTGCCAGCAGCCTACCTCCAGCGGGAGGTGGGTACGAGCAGTACTTC. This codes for CASSLPPAGGGYEQYF.

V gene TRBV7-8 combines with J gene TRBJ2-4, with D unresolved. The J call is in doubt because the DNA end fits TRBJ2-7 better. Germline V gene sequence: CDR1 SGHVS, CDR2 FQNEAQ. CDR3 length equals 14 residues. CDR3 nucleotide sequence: TGTGCCAGCAGCTTAGTTCCGGCCCACTACGAGCAGTACTTC. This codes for CASSLVPAHYEQYF.

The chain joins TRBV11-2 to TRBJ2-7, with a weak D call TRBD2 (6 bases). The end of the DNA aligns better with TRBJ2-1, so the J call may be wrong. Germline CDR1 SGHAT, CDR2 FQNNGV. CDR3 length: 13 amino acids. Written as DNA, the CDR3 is TGTGCCAGCAGCAGCAGGGAGGAAAGCGAGCAGTTCTTC. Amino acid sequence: CASSSREESEQFF.

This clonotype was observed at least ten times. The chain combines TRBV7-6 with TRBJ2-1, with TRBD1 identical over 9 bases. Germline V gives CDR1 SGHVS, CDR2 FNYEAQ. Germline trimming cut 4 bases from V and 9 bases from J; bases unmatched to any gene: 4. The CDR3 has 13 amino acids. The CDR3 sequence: CASSWDRESEQFF. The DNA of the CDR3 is TGTGCCAGCAGCTGGGACAGGGAAAGTGAGCAGTTCTTC.

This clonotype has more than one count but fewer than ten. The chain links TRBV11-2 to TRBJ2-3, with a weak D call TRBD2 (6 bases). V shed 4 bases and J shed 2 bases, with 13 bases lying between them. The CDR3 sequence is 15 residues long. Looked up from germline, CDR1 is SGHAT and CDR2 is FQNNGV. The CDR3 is CASSSAGRNTDTQYF. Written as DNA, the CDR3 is TGTGCCAGCAGCTCTGCCGGGAGAAACACAGATACGCAGTATTTT. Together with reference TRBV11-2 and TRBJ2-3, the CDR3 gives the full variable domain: EAGVAQSPRYKIIEKRQSVAFWCNPISGHATLYWYQQILGQGPKLLIQFQNNGVVDDSQLPKDRFSAERLKGVDSTLKIQPAKLEDSAVYLCASSSAGRNTDTQYFGPGTRLTVL.

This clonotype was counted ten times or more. The chain's CDR3 is CSARDQRAGRMETQYF. The CDR3 DNA reads TGCAGTGCTAGAGATCAGCGGGCAGGGCGGATGGAGACCCAGTACTTC. The chain links TRBV20-1 to TRBJ2-5, with D perhaps TRBD2 (6 bases). CDR3 length: 16 amino acids. V was cut by 0 bases and J by 5 bases, with 19 bases left in between. Per the germline V gene, CDR1 is DFQATT and CDR2 is SNEGSKA (reference sequence).

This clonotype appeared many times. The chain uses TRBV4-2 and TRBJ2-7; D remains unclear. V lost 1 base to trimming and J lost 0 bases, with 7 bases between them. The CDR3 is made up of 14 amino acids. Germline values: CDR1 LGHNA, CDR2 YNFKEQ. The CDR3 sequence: CASSQVGNSYEQYF. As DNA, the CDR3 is TGTGCCAGCAGCCAAGTAGGTAACTCCTACGAGCAGTACTTC.

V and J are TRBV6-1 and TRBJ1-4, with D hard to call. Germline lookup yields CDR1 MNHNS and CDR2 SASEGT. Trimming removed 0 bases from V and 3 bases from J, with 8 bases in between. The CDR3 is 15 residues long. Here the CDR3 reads CASSEAVGSNEKLFF. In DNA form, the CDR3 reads TGTGCCAGCAGTGAAGCTGTGGGGTCTAATGAAAAACTGTTTTTT.

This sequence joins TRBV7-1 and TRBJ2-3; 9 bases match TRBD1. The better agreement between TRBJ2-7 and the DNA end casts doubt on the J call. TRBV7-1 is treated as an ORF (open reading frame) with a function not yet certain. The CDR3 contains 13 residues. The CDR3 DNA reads TGTGCCAGCAGTTCGGACAGGGGCCACGAGCAGTACTTC. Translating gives CASSSDRGHEQYF.

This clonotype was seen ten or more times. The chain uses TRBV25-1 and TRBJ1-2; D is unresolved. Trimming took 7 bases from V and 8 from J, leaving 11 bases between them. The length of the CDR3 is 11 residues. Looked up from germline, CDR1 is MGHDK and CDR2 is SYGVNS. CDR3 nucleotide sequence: TGTGCCAGCAAAAGCGTTTACGGCTACACCTTC. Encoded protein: CASKSVYGYTF.

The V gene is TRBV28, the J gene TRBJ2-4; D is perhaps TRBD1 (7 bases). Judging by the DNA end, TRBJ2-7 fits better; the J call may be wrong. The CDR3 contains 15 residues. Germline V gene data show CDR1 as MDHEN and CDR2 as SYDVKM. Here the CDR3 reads CASSLAGQNIYEQYF. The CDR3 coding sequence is TGTGCCAGCAGTTTGGCGGGACAGAACATCTACGAGCAGTACTTC.

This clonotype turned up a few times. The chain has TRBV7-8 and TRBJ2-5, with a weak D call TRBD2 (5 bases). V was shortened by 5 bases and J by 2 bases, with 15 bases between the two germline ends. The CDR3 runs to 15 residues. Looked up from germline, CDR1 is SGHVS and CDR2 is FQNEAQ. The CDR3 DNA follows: TGTGCCAGCAGCCCCGACGGGCGACTACAAGAGACCCAGTACTTC. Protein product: CASSPDGRLQETQYF. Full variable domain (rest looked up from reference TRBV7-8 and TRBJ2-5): GAGVSQSPRYKVAKRGQDVALRCDPISGHVSLFWYQQALGQGPEFLTYFQNEAQLDKSGLPSDRFFAERPEGSVSTLKIQRTQQEDSAVYLCASSPDGRLQETQYFGPGTRLLVL.

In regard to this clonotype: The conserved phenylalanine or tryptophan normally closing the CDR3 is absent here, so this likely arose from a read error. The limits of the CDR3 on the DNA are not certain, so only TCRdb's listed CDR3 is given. The CDR3 loop is CASSHTQGGTDTQYFGQ. The V gene is TRBV14, the J gene TRBJ1-1; TRBD1 was called by the table and not checked on the DNA. Looked up from germline, CDR1 is SGHDN and CDR2 is FVKESK. The CDR3 is 17 residues long, counting both termini.

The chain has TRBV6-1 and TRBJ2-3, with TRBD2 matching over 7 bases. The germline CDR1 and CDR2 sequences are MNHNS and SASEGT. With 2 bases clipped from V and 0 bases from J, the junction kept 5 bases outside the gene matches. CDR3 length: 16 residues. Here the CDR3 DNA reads TGTGCCAGCAGTGAAAGGACTAGACTGAGCACAGATACGCAGTATTTT. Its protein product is CASSERTRLSTDTQYF.

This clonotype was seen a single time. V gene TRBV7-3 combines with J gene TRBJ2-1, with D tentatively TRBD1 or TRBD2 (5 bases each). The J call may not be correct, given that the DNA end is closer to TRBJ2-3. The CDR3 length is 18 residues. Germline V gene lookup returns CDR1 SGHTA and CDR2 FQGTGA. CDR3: CASSLHPLGTQGAITQYF. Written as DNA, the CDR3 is TGTGCCAGCAGCTTACATCCGTTAGGGACCCAAGGGGCGATTACGCAGTATTTT.

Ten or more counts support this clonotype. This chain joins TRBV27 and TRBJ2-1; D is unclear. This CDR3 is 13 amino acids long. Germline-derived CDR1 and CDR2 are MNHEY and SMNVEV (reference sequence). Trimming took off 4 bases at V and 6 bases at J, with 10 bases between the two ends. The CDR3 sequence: CASSSQSGNEQFF. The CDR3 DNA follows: TGTGCCAGCAGTTCCCAATCCGGCAATGAGCAGTTCTTC.

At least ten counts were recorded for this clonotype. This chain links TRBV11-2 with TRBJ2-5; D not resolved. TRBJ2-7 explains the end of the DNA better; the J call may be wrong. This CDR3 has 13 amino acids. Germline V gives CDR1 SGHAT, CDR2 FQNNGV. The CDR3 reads CASSLVAISEQYF. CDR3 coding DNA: TGTGCCAGCAGCTTAGTGGCAATCTCCGAGCAGTACTTC.

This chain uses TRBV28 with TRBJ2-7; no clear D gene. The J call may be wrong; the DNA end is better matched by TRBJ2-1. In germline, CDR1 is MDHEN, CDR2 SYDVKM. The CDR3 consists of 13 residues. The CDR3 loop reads CASSLWRYNEQFF. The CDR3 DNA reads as TGTGCCAGCAGTTTATGGAGATACAATGAGCAGTTCTTC.

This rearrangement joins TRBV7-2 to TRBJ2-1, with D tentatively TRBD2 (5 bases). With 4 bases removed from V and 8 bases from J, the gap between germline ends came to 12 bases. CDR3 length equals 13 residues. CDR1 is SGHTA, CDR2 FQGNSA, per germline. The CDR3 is CASSSKGGHEQFF. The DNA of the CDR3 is TGTGCCAGCAGCTCCAAGGGCGGGCATGAGCAGTTCTTC.